This TCR beta chain was captured by sequencing in a study of identical twins. Study-wide results and caveats: With beta out-of-frame sequences, excess sharing by twins was weaker.

The V end lost 6 bases, the J end lost 9 bases, and 21 bases lay between the germline ends. Germline CDR1 is DFQATT and CDR2 is SNEGSKA (reference sequence). This CDR3 has 14 amino acids. TCRdb processed the 5' RACE reads anew with MiXCR; each CDR3 protein has one entry. Of around 1.7 million distinct CDR3 sequences in the sample, around 29% are singletons; the top ten hold over 0.25%. Worth noting for this clonotype: What it binds is unknown.

Sequencing was done on a sample of cord blood. The TCR was taken from a newborn girl in good health. The chain carries TRBV20-1 and TRBJ2-1, with D maybe TRBD2 (6 bases). DNA for the CDR3: TGCAGTGCCGGGGACTTTCGCAGGTTAGGTGAGCAGTTCTTC. As protein: CSAGDFRRLGEQFF.